This TCR beta chain was sequenced in a study of T cells in tumors after PD-1 blockade (dated 2019 in TCRdb). Some background on the complete study: Prior checkpoint blockade, systemic immunosuppressant use, and recent radiotherapy or other anti-cancer therapy within 4 weeks were grounds for patient exclusion. Patients were treated with either pembrolizumab 200 mg every 3 weeks or cemiplimab 350 mg every 2 weeks. Peripheral blood samples averaged around 110,000 TCR templates (range roughly 22,000-290,000) and roughly 40,000 unique clonotypes. Clinical response was assessed using RECIST version 1.1. Paired single-cell RNA and TCR sequencing was performed on site-matched tumors from BCC or SCC patients before and after anti-PD-1 therapy. Some patients also continued taking vismodegib 150 mg daily during anti-PD-1 treatment. To compare clonotypes in blood and tumor, bulk TCR sequencing was done on around eleven peripheral blood samples taken from several patients. Overall results and qualifications from the work: About 39% of TCR clonotypes from the tumor were detected in blood, and certain novel exhausted tumor clones were present in blood collected before treatment, which suggests recruitment from the periphery. Where the novel T cell clones came from was not identified, and possible sources could include lymphoid organs or rare unexpanded clones inside the tumor or in the tumor periphery.

This clone was seen a few times. Its antigen target is currently unknown. No base qualities exist here, and no much larger clone lies one base off it. The CDR3 starts with the cysteine, ends with the phenylalanine, and has 16 residues. Solely the CDR3 DNA is kept, with 48 bases framed from the first base. Relative to germline, V is missing 3 bases and J is missing 0 bases, with 7 bases of the junction outside any gene match. The germline V gene supplies CDR1 MGHDK and CDR2 SYGVNS. The immunoSEQ platform was used for deep TCRbeta sequencing. The authors' analysis ran thus. Only productive rearrangements were exported from the immunoSEQ Analyzer for downstream analysis. T cell phenotypes were assigned to bulk TCRbeta clonotypes by matching the clonotypes to single-cell RNA+TCR-seq clones that had the same TCRbeta sequence. Using bulk TCR sequencing data, clone enrichment in tumor was calculated by dividing a clone's tumor frequency by the same clone's PBMC frequency. GLIPH was used to sort TCRs into specificity groups, which are clusters of distinct TCRs that likely recognize common antigens through shared CDR3 motifs. TCRdb provides this immuneACCESS table in a form limited to in-frame rearrangements. Some clones are lacking; in checked studies, under half of them reflect an unresolved V gene, and why the rest are absent is not known. That table gives V, J and clone size, and the DNA gave D and trimming. Across this sample there are about 47,000 clones, with 75% to 80% seen only once. The biggest ten clones account for about a sixth of the sample.

The intended sense of this specimen's time point label: before anti-PD-1 therapy. For bulk TCRbeta sequencing, genomic DNA was extracted from tumor biopsies or peripheral blood, and input amounts ranged from about 600 ng to 6,500 ng. Every patient had histologically proven advanced or metastatic basal or squamous cell carcinoma and was a poor candidate for surgical resection. Of the approximately 10 patients making up the basal cell carcinoma cohort, 8 underwent bulk tumor TCR sequencing. The material sequenced was PBMCs, taken before anti-PD-1 treatment. This sequence uses TRBV25-1 and TRBJ1-2, and TRBD1 matches 7 of the central bases. The origin of this receptor is a human donor with basal cell carcinoma. The DNA is TGTGCCAGCAGTGAGGGAGGGACAGAGCCTAACTATGGCTACACCTTC. It encodes CASSEGGTEPNYGYTF.